This TCR beta chain was identified in a study of T cell responses to AZD1222 COVID-19 vaccine. Findings of the study overall: Clonal diversity may have been underestimated in mostly white British donors.

Measured with immunoSEQ multiplex PCR; TCRdb has only the in-frame clones, and not every one. The sample lists 95,000 to 110,000 clones, around 92% occurring once. The CDR3 extends over 14 amino acids. The V segment lost 3 bases and the J segment 5 bases; nucleotides outside the gene matches: 8. CDR1 is GTSNPN, CDR2 SVGIG, per germline (reference sequence). Points on this clone: Its target is not known.

V is TRBV30 and J is TRBJ2-5; 8 bases align to TRBD1. The sequence was obtained from an adult in good health. Sequences were derived from peripheral blood, sampled on day 0 of AZD1222 vaccination. CDR3 in DNA: TGTGCCTGGAGGAACACAGGGGGAAGGGAGACCCAGTACTTC. It encodes CAWRNTGGRETQYF.